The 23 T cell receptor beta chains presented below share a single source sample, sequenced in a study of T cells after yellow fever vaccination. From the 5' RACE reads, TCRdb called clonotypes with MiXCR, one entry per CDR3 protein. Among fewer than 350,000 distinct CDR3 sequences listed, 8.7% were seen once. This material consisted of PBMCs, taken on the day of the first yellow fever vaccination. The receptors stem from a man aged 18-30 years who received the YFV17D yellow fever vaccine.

DNA of the CDR3: TGTGCCAGCAGTTTTGGAGGGGTTGAAAAACTGTTTTTT. This translates into CASSFGGVEKLFF. The rearrangement uses TRBV12-3 or TRBV12-4 and TRBJ1-4; a possible D gene is TRBD1 (5 bases). V lost 3 bases and J lost 7, with 9 bases in between. The CDR3 is 13 residues long.

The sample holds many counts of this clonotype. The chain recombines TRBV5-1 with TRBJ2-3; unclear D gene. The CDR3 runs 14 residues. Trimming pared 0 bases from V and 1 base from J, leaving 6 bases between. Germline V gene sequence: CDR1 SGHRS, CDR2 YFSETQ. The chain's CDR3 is CASSLDGGTDTQYF. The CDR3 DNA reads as TGCGCCAGCAGCTTGGATGGGGGCACAGATACGCAGTATTTT.

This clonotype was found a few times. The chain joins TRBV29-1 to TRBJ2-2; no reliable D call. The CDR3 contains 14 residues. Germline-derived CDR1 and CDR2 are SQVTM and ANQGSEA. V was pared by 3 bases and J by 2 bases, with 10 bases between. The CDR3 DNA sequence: TGCAGCGTTGAGTCCCCCGGAAACACCGGGGAGCTGTTTTTT. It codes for CSVESPGNTGELFF.

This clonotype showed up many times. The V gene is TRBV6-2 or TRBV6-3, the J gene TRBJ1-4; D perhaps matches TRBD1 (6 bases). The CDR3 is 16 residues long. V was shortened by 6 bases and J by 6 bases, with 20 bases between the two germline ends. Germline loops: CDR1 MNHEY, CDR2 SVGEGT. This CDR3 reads CASRPLRGQSDEKLFF. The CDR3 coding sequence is TGTGCCAGCAGACCCCTCCGGGGGCAGTCGGATGAAAAACTGTTTTTT.

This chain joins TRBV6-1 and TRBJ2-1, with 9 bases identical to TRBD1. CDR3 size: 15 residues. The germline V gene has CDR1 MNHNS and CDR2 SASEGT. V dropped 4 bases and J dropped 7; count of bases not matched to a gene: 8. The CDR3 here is CASSGTGTGNNEQFF. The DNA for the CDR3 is TGTGCCAGCAGTGGAACCGGGACAGGGAATAATGAGCAGTTCTTC.

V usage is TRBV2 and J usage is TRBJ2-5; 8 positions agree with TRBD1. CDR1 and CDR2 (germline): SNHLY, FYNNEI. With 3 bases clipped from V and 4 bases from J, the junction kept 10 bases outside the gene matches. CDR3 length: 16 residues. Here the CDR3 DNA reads TGTGCCAGCAGTGAGCTGGGACAGGTTATTGGAGAGACCCAGTACTTC. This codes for CASSELGQVIGETQYF.

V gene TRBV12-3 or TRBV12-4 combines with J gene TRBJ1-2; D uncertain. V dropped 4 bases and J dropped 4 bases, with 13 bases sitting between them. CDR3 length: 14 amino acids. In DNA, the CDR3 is TGTGCCAGCAGTTCCCGTAGTGTGGGCTATGGCTACACCTTC. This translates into CASSSRSVGYGYTF.

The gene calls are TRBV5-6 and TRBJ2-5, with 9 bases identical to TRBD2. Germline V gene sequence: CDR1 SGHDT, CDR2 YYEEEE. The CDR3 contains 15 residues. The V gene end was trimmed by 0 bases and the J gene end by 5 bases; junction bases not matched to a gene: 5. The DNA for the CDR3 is TGTGCCAGCAGCTTGGTCCTAGCGGGGCACGAGACCCAGTACTTC. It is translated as CASSLVLAGHETQYF.

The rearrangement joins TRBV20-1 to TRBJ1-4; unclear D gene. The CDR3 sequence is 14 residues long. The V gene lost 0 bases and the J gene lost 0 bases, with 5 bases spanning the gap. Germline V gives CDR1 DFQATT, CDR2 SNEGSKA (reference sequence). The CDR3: CSARDKTTNEKLFF. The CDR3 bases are TGCAGTGCTAGAGATAAAACAACTAATGAAAAACTGTTTTTT.

The CDR3 is CASSEQGAVIYGYTF. The CDR3 DNA reads as TGTGCCAGCAGCGAACAGGGGGCGGTAATCTATGGCTACACCTTC. The V call is TRBV5-6, the J call TRBJ1-2; TRBD1 agrees at 9 bases. This CDR3 is built from 15 residues. Germline loops: CDR1 SGHDT, CDR2 YYEEEE. With V trimmed by 4 bases and J by 4 bases, 8 bases remained unmatched.

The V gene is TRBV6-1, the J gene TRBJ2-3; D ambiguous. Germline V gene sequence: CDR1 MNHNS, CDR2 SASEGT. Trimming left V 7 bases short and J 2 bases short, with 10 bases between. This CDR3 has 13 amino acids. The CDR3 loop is CASMALDTDTQYF. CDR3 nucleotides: TGTGCCAGCATGGCCCTAGACACAGATACGCAGTATTTT.

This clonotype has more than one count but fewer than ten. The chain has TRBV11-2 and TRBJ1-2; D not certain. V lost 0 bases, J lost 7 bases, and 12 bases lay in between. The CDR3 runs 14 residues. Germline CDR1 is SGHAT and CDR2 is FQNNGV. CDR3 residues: CASSLDRTSIGYTF. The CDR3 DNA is TGTGCCAGCAGCTTAGACCGTACTTCTATTGGCTACACCTTC.

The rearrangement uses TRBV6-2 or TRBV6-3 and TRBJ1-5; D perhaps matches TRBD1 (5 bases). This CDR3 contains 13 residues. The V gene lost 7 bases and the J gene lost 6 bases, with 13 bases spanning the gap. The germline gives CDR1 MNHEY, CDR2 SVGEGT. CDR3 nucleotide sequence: TGTGCCAGCACCGACGGTGGGGGTCAGCCCCAGCATTTT. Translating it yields CASTDGGGQPQHF.

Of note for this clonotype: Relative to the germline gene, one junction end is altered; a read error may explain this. The CDR3 DNA follows: TGTGCCACCAGCCAAGATCTCCGGCCCTCCGGGGAGCTGTTTTTT. Its translation: CATSQDLRPSGELFF. The V and J genes are TRBV3-1 and TRBJ2-2; D is ambiguous. The CDR3 sequence is 15 residues long. Germline CDR1 is LGHDT and CDR2 is YNNKEL (reference sequence).

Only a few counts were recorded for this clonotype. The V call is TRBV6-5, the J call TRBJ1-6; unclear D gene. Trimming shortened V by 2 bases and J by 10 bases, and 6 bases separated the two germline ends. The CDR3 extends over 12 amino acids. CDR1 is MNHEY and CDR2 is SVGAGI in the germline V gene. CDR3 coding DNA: TGTGCCAGCAGTTACGACGGGTCACCCCTCCACTTT. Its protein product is CASSYDGSPLHF.

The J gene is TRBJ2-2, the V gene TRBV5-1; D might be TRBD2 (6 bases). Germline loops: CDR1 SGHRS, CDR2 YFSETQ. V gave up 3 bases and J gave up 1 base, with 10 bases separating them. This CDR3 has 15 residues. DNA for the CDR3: TGCGCCAGCAGCTGGGGACTTTTGAACACCGGGGAGCTGTTTTTT. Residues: CASSWGLLNTGELFF.

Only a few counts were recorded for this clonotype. The CDR3: CSARGQGVFAQYF. The CDR3 region has the DNA TGCAGTGCTCGGGGGCAGGGGGTTTTTGCGCAGTATTTT. The chain employs TRBV20-1 and TRBJ2-3, with D perhaps matching TRBD1 (7 bases). Trimming shortened V by 5 bases and J by 10 bases, and 19 bases separated the two germline ends. Germline values: CDR1 DFQATT, CDR2 SNEGSKA (reference sequence). This CDR3 region has 13 residues.

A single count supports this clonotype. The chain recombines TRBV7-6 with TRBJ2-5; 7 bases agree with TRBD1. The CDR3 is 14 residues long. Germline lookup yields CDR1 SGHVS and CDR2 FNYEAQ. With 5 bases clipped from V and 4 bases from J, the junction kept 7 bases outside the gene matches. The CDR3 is CASSPRDRVETQYF. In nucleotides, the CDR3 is TGTGCCAGCAGCCCCCGGGACAGAGTAGAGACCCAGTACTTC.

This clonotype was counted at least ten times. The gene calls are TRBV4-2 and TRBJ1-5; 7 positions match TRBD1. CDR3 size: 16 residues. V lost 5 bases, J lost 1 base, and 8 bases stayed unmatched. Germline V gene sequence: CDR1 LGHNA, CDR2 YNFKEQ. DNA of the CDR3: TGTGCCAGCAGCTTCGACAGGGTGATGAGCAATCAGCCCCAGCATTTT. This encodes CASSFDRVMSNQPQHF.

The CDR3 loop reads CASSYELATEAFF. The CDR3 nucleotides read TGTGCCAGCAGTTACGAGCTCGCCACTGAAGCTTTCTTT. The rearrangement links TRBV6-2 or TRBV6-3 to TRBJ1-1; unclear D gene. CDR1 and CDR2 (germline): MNHEY, SVGEGT. The V end was cut by 2 bases, the J end by 4 bases, with 8 bases between. The CDR3 contains 13 residues.

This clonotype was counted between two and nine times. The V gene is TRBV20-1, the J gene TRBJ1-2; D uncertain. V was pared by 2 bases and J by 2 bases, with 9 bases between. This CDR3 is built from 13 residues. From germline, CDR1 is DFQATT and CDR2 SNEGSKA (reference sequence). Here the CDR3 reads CSARSEPNYGYTF. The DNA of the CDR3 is TGCAGTGCTAGATCGGAACCGAACTATGGCTACACCTTC.

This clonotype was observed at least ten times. The CDR3, as DNA: TGTGCCAGCTCAGTACCGGGACAACCTTACGAGCAGTACTTC. Translation: CASSVPGQPYEQYF. This chain connects TRBV18 to TRBJ2-7; D perhaps matches TRBD1 (6 bases). This CDR3 contains 14 residues. The germline V gene has CDR1 KGHSH and CDR2 LQKENI. The V end lost 5 bases, the J end lost 4 bases, and 15 bases lay between the germline ends.

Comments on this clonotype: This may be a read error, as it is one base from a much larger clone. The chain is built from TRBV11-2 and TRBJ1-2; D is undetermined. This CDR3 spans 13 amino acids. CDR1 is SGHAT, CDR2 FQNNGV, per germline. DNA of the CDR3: TGTGCCAGCAGCCCGTTAGAGAACTATGGCTCCACCTTC. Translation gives CASSPLENYGSTF.